This passage covers 12 T cell receptor beta chains from one sample sequenced in a study of control samples from healthy donors and cancer patients. Assay: immunoSEQ multiplex PCR; the TCRdb copy retains only in-frame clones and omits some. Counted here are around 80,000 clones, 70% to 90% occurring once; the ten biggest clones make up approximately 5.1%. The material sequenced was blood. These receptors originate from a woman between 45 and 65 years old in good health.

The chain recombines TRBV5-1 with TRBJ2-7; no reliable D call. Germline V CDR1 and CDR2: SGHRS, YFSETQ. V was pared by 0 bases and J by 6 bases, with 16 bases between. The CDR3 contains 15 residues. CDR3 sequence: CASSLGWIQASEQYF. The CDR3 DNA is TGCGCCAGCAGCTTGGGCTGGATCCAAGCCTCCGAGCAGTACTTC.

The genes are TRBV7-8 and TRBJ1-2; D call uncertain. Trimming took off 5 bases at V and 8 bases at J, with 12 bases between the two ends. The germline gives CDR1 SGHVS, CDR2 FQNEAQ. The length of the CDR3 is 12 residues. This chain's CDR3 is CASSARETGYTF. The CDR3 nucleotides read TGTGCCAGCAGCGCAAGGGAAACAGGCTACACCTTC.

The V and J genes are TRBV2 and TRBJ2-7, with D perhaps TRBD1 (5 bases). The germline gives CDR1 SNHLY, CDR2 FYNNEI. V was clipped by 6 bases and J by 4 bases, with 13 bases between them. CDR3 length: 13 amino acids. The CDR3 DNA is TGTGCCAGCAGGGGGCGAGGCCTTTACGAGCAGTACTTC. Translating gives CASRGRGLYEQYF.

The chain couples TRBV7-9 to TRBJ2-7, with 9 bases that match TRBD2. The CDR3 is 15 amino acids. The germline gives CDR1 SEHNR, CDR2 FQNEAQ (reference sequence). The ends lost 2 bases at V and 6 bases at J; junction bases unmatched: 8. The CDR3 reads CASSLLAGGPLEQYF. CDR3 nucleotides: TGTGCCAGCAGCTTATTGGCGGGGGGGCCCCTCGAGCAGTACTTC.

This clone has more than one count but fewer than ten. The rearrangement joins TRBV13 to TRBJ2-1, with a tentative D call TRBD2 (5 bases). The CDR3 covers 12 residues. V was clipped by 2 bases and J by 10 bases, with 9 bases between them. Germline V lookup: CDR1 PRHDT, CDR2 FYEKMQ (reference sequence). The CDR3 bases are TGTGCCAGCAGCTTAACCGGCGGGGAGCAGTTCTTC. Translated, it gives CASSLTGGEQFF.

The gene calls are TRBV7-2 and TRBJ1-1, with D unclear. The V gene lost 1 base and the J gene lost 8 bases, with 8 bases spanning the gap. Germline V lookup: CDR1 SGHTA, CDR2 FQGNSA. CDR3 length: 12 residues. The CDR3 sequence: CASSLGDGEAFF. For the CDR3, the DNA is TGTGCCAGCAGCTTAGGAGACGGGGAAGCTTTCTTT.

This clone was seen a single time. This chain joins TRBV2 and TRBJ1-3; D possibly corresponds to TRBD1 (6 bases). CDR1 is SNHLY and CDR2 is FYNNEI in the germline V gene. Trimming shortened V by 6 bases and J by 4 bases, and 7 bases separated the two germline ends. The CDR3 runs 12 residues. CDR3 loop: CASRGQGNTIYF. The DNA for the CDR3 is TGTGCCAGCAGAGGACAGGGAAACACCATATATTTT.

The chain carries TRBV5-5 and TRBJ1-1; 8 positions match TRBD1. The germline V gene encodes CDR1 SGHKS and CDR2 YYEKEE (reference sequence). V gave up 0 bases and J gave up 7 bases; unmatched junction bases: 8. The CDR3 has 15 residues. The CDR3, as DNA: TGTGCCAGCAGCTTGGTAGGACAGGGAGGTTTTGAAGCTTTCTTT. It translates to CASSLVGQGGFEAFF.

In this sample, this clone turned up once. This chain connects TRBV15 to TRBJ1-1; D may be TRBD1 (6 bases). In germline, CDR1 is LNHNV, CDR2 YYDKDF (reference sequence). CDR3 length: 15 amino acids. V dropped 4 bases and J dropped 5 bases, with 17 bases sitting between them. CDR3 nucleotide sequence: TGTGCCACCAGCACCTTAGGCACAGGGTATACTGAAGCTTTCTTT. Translating it yields CATSTLGTGYTEAFF.

The CDR3 loop is CASSLGGPLSGYGYTF. DNA of the CDR3: TGTGCCAGCAGCTTAGGCGGACCTCTATCCGGATATGGCTACACCTTC. The rearrangement joins TRBV7-2 to TRBJ1-2; D gene uncertain. Germline V CDR1 and CDR2: SGHTA, FQGNSA. This CDR3 comprises 16 residues. Deletions cut 1 base from V and 5 bases from J, with 17 bases between. The whole variable domain, filled in from reference TRBV7-2 and TRBJ1-2, reads GAGVSQSPSNKVTEKGKDVELRCDPISGHTALYWYRQSLGQGLEFLIYFQGNSAPDKSGLPSDRFSAERTGGSVSTLTIQRTQQEDSAVYLCASSLGGPLSGYGYTFGSGTRLTVV.

This chain uses TRBV27 with TRBJ2-3; the D call may be TRBD1 or TRBD2 (5 bases each). The CDR3 has 16 residues. Germline loops: CDR1 MNHEY, CDR2 SMNVEV (reference sequence). Trimming removed 5 bases from V and 1 base from J, with 16 bases in between. CDR3 sequence: CASSRLVTGRTDTQYF. CDR3 DNA sequence: TGTGCCAGCAGTCGACTCGTGACGGGACGCACAGATACGCAGTATTTT.

This clone was counted between two and nine times. Written as DNA, the CDR3 is TGTGCCAGCAGCTTAAATACAAACCTCCTAAACACCATATATTTT. Translation gives CASSLNTNLLNTIYF. The rearrangement links TRBV7-9 to TRBJ1-3; no clear D gene. In germline, CDR1 is SEHNR, CDR2 FQNEAQ (reference sequence). With 2 bases removed from V and 6 bases from J, the gap between germline ends came to 14 bases. CDR3 length equals 15 residues.